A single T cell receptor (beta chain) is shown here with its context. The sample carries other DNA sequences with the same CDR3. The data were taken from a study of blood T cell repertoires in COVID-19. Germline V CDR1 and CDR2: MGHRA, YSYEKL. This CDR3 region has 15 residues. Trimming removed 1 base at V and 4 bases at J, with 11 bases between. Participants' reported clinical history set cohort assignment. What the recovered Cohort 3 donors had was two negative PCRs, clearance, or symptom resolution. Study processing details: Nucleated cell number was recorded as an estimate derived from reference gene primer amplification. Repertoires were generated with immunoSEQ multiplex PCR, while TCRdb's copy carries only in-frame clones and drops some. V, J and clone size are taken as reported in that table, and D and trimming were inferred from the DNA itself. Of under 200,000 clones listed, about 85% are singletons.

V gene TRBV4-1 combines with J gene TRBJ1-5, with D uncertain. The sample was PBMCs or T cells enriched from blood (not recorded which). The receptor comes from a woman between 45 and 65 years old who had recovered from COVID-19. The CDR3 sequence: CASSQVLAGNQPQHF. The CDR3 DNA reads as TGCGCCAGCAGCCAAGTTCTGGCAGGAAATCAGCCCCAGCATTTT.